This T cell receptor beta chain appears in the sequencing data of a study of blood T cell repertoires in COVID-19. V was shortened by 2 bases and J by 8 bases, with 13 bases between the two germline ends. The germline gives CDR1 KGHSH, CDR2 LQKENI. The CDR3 consists of 14 residues. The protocol was immunoSEQ multiplex PCR, while the TCRdb copy is restricted to in-frame clones and leaves out a portion. Here the sample spans under 110,000 clones, about 89% being singletons. The TCR originated in a man aged 50 to 59 with acute or convalescent COVID-19. What was sequenced was peripheral blood. The chain uses TRBV18 and TRBJ2-1; tentative D call: TRBD2 (5 bases). CDR3 DNA: TGTGCCAGCTCACCAAGGCCGGGGATCCATGAGCAGTTCTTC. It yields the protein CASSPRPGIHEQFF.